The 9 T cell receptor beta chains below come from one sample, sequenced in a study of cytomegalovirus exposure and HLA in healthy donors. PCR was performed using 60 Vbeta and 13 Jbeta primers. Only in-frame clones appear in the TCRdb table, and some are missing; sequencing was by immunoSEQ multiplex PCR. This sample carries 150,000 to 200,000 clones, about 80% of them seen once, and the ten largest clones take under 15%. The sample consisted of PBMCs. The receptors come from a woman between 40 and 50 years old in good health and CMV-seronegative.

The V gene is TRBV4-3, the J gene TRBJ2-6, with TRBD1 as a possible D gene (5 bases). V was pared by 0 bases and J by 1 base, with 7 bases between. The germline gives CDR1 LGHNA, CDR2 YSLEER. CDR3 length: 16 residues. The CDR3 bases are TGCGCCAGCAGCCAAGATGGACAATCTGGGGCCAACGTCCTGACTTTC. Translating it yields CASSQDGQSGANVLTF.

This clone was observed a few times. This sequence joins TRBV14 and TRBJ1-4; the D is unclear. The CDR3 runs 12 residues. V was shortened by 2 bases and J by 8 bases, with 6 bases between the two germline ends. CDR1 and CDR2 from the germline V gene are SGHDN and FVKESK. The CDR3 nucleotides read TGTGCCAGCAGCCAACACGGGGAAAAACTGTTTTTT. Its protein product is CASSQHGEKLFF. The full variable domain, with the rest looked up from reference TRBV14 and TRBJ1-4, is EAGVTQFPSHSVIEKGQTVTLRCDPISGHDNLYWYRRVMGKEIKFLLHFVKESKQDESGMPNNRFLAERTGGTYSTLKVQPAELEDSGVYFCASSQHGEKLFFGSGTQLSVL.

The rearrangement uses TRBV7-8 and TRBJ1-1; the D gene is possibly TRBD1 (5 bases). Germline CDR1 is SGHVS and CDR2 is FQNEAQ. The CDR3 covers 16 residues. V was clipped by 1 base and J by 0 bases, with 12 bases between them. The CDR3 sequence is CASSLVAGHLNTEAFF. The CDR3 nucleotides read TGTGCCAGCAGCTTAGTCGCCGGACACCTGAACACTGAAGCTTTCTTT. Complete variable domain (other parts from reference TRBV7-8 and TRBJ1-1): GAGVSQSPRYKVAKRGQDVALRCDPISGHVSLFWYQQALGQGPEFLTYFQNEAQLDKSGLPSDRFFAERPEGSVSTLKIQRTQQEDSAVYLCASSLVAGHLNTEAFFGQGTRLTVV.

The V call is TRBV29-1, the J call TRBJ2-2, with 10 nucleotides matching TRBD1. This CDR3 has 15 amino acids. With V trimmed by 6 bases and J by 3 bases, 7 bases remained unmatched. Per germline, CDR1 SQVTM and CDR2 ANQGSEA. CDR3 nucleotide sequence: TGCAGCGTAAAAGCGACAGGGGGCTACACCGGGGAGCTGTTTTTT. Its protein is CSVKATGGYTGELFF.

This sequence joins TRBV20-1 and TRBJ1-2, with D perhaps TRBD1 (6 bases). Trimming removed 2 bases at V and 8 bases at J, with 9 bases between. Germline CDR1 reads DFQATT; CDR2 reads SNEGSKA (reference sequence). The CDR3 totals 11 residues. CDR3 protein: CSARIGGGYTF. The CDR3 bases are TGCAGTGCTAGAATTGGGGGCGGCTACACCTTC.

For the CDR3, the DNA is TGTGCCAGCAGCTCTAGCGGGGCTGAGACCCAGTACTTC. Protein product: CASSSSGAETQYF. The chain combines TRBV7-7 with TRBJ2-5; 9 bases line up with TRBD2. This CDR3 has 13 residues. Germline lookup yields CDR1 SSHAT and CDR2 FNYEAQ (reference sequence). V gave up 4 bases and J gave up 5 bases; unmatched junction bases: 2.

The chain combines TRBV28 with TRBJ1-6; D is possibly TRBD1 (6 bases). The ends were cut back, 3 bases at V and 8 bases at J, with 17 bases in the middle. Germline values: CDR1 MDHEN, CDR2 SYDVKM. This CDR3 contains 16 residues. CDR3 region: CASSFGGGEGYSPLHF. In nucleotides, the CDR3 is TGTGCCAGCAGTTTCGGGGGCGGGGAGGGTTATTCACCCCTCCACTTT.

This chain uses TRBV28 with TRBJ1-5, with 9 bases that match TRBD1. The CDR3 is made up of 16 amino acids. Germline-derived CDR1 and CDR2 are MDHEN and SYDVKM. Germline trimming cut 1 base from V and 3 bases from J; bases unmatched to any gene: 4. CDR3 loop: CASSLLGQGANQPQHF. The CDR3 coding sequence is TGTGCCAGCAGTTTATTGGGACAGGGTGCCAATCAGCCCCAGCATTTT.

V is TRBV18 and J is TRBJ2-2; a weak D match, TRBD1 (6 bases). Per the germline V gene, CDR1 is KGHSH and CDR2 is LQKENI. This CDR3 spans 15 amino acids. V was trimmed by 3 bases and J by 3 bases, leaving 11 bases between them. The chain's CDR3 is CASSPVGGYTGELFF. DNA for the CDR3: TGTGCCAGCTCACCTGTAGGGGGTTACACCGGGGAGCTGTTTTTT.